These T cell receptor beta chains were read from a single sample in a study of coeliac disease. Using immunoSEQ multiplex PCR, the repertoire was profiled, and TCRdb retains in-frame clones only, with some absent. The sample carries roughly 1,400 clones, less than 70% recorded once. Sequenced sample: intraepithelial lymphocytes from the gut. The receptors come from a woman aged 45-65 years with celiac disease on a gluten-free diet. The CDR3 runs from the conserved cysteine through the conserved F or W. A D gene is named only where the DNA matches it firmly. Clone size, where shown, is once, few, many, or a class for clones that have expanded.

DNA	CDR3	D	size	V	J
TGTGCCAGCAGCGGTGGCCCAACTAGCCCCATTAGCACAGATACGCAGTATTTT	CASSGGPTSPISTDTQYF	NA	NA	TRBV2	TRBJ2-3
TGTGCCAGCAGTGCCCAGGGGGCGGGCTATGGCTACACCTTC	CASSAQGAGYGYTF	TRBD1	NA	TRBV2	TRBJ1-2
TGTGCCAGCAGGGTCGACAGCAACTATGGCTACACCTTC	CASRVDSNYGYTF	NA	NA	TRBV5-4	TRBJ1-2
TGTGCCAGCAGCCTGAGATACACCGGGGAGCTGTTTTTT	CASSLRYTGELFF	NA	NA	TRBV11-2	TRBJ2-2
TGTGCCAGCAGTCCACAGGGGGCAGAGGAAAAACTGTTTTTT	CASSPQGAEEKLFF	TRBD1	NA	TRBV6-5	TRBJ1-4
TGTGCCAGTAGTATTGGCGCAGGGGGCGCCGAGACCCAGTACTTC	CASSIGAGGAETQYF	TRBD1	NA	TRBV19	TRBJ2-5
TGTGCCAGCGGAGACAGTCTGAACACTGAAGCTTTCTTT	CASGDSLNTEAFF	NA	NA	TRBV28	TRBJ1-1
TGTGCCAGCAGTGAGGGCCCCCAGTACTTC	CASSEGPQYF	NA	NA	TRBV2	TRBJ2-5
TGTGCCAGCAGTTCCCCAGGAGGGAGCGTCTACACCTTC	CASSSPGGSVYTF	NA	once	TRBV28	TRBJ1-2
TGTGCCAGCAGTCTCACCGGGACAGGGGTTGGGGGCTACACCTTC	CASSLTGTGVGGYTF	TRBD1	NA	TRBV28	TRBJ1-2
TGTGCCAGCAGCTCCTCCGGGACAGCCTTGGGGGCTTTCTTT	CASSSSGTALGAFF	TRBD1	NA	TRBV7-6	TRBJ1-1
TGTGCCAGCAGCTTAGGTAGGGCACAGGCCAGCAATCAGCCCCAGCATTTT	CASSLGRAQASNQPQHF	NA	NA	TRBV7-8	TRBJ1-5
TGCGCCAGCAGCCAAGATCGTTTCGGGGGGAGCACAGATACGCAGTATTTT	CASSQDRFGGSTDTQYF	TRBD2	NA	TRBV4-3	TRBJ2-3
TGTGCCAGCAGCTTATACAAAAGCACAGATACGCAGTATTTT	CASSLYKSTDTQYF	NA	NA	TRBV7-3	TRBJ2-3
TGTGCCAGCAGCTCCCAGGGAGGATCCTACGAGCAGTACTTC	CASSSQGGSYEQYF	NA	NA	TRBV7-2	TRBJ2-7
TGTGCCAGCAGTCTAGCGGGGGGGCAGGGGGATACGCAGTATTTT	CASSLAGGQGDTQYF	TRBD2	NA	TRBV5-4	TRBJ2-3
TGTGCCAGCAGCCGGGGACTAGCGGGGGCCCAAGAGACCCAGTACTTC	CASSRGLAGAQETQYF	TRBD2	NA	TRBV6-6	TRBJ2-5
TGTGCCTGGAGTGTAAGGCGACTTTTGAACACTGAAGCTTTCTTT	CAWSVRRLLNTEAFF	NA	NA	TRBV30	TRBJ1-1
TGTGCCAGCTCACTCCTTCAGGTCCCCAGGAATAATTCACCCCTCCACTTT	CASSLLQVPRNNSPLHF	NA	NA	TRBV18	TRBJ1-6
TGTGCCAGCAGTTTATATCCTCGGACGGGAAACTACGAGCAGTACTTC	CASSLYPRTGNYEQYF	NA	NA	TRBV27	TRBJ2-7
TGTGCCAGCAGACGGACTAGCGGGGTTTATGAGCAGTTCTTC	CASRRTSGVYEQFF	TRBD2	NA	TRBV6-6	TRBJ2-1
TGTGCCAGCAGTGCGACAGGCTCCTATGGCTACACCTTC	CASSATGSYGYTF	NA	once	TRBV28	TRBJ1-2
TGTGCCAGCAGCCGACAGGGTAGCTCCTATAATTCACCCCTCCACTTT	CASSRQGSSYNSPLHF	TRBD1	NA	TRBV6-6	TRBJ1-6
TGTGCCAGCTCACCCAACAGGGCCTACAATGAGCAGTTCTTC	CASSPNRAYNEQFF	NA	NA	TRBV18	TRBJ2-1
TGTGCCAGCAGCTTGGGACAGAGCTCCTACGAGCAGTACTTC	CASSLGQSSYEQYF	NA	NA	TRBV5-4	TRBJ2-7
TGCGCCAGCAGCCACACACCGATTAAATGGCCGGGACAGGGTAATTCACCCCTCCACTTT	CASSHTPIKWPGQGNSPLHF	TRBD1	NA	TRBV4-1	TRBJ1-6
TGTGCCAGCGCGGTGGGCACTGAAGCTTTCTTT	CASAVGTEAFF	NA	NA	TRBV25-1	TRBJ1-1
TGCGCCAGCAGCCAAGATGGCCCAGGCTCCTACAATGAGCAGTTCTTC	CASSQDGPGSYNEQFF	NA	NA	TRBV4-1	TRBJ2-1
TGTGCCAGCAGAGGACAGGTGCTCTCCTACAATGAGCAGTTCTTC	CASRGQVLSYNEQFF	TRBD1	NA	TRBV28	TRBJ2-1
TGTGCCAGCAGTGGCAGGGGGGTATCCTACGAGCAGTACTTC	CASSGRGVSYEQYF	NA	NA	TRBV6-1	TRBJ2-7
TGTGCCAGCAGTTTGCAGTACTATAGCAATCAGCCCCAGCATTTT	CASSLQYYSNQPQHF	NA	few	TRBV6-6	TRBJ1-5
TGCGCCAGCAGCTTGGACAGGAGTTATAACTATGGCTACACCTTC	CASSLDRSYNYGYTF	NA	NA	TRBV5-1	TRBJ1-2
TGTGCCACCTCACAGGGCCCCAATCAGCCCCAGCATTTT	CATSQGPNQPQHF	NA	few	TRBV30	TRBJ1-5
TGCGCCAGCAAGGAGGGGATTAACACTGAAGCTTTCTTT	CASKEGINTEAFF	NA	large	TRBV10-2	TRBJ1-1
TGTGCCAGCAGTTACTCGAGAACAGATCTTGGCTACACCTTC	CASSYSRTDLGYTF	NA	NA	TRBV6-5	TRBJ1-2
TGTGCCAGCGGATTGGGTAGCGGGGGGCACACAGATACGCAGTATTTT	CASGLGSGGHTDTQYF	TRBD2	NA	TRBV5-8	TRBJ2-3
TGCGCCAGCAGCTGGACAGGGTCGAGGATCGACGAGCAGTACTTC	CASSWTGSRIDEQYF	TRBD1	few	TRBV5-1	TRBJ2-7
TGTGCCAGCAGCTTGGACAGGGGCCAAACCTATGGCTACACCTTC	CASSLDRGQTYGYTF	TRBD1	NA	TRBV5-5	TRBJ1-2
TGTGCCAGCAGTGATCTAGAGGGCCCAGATACGCAGTATTTT	CASSDLEGPDTQYF	NA	NA	TRBV2	TRBJ2-3
TGTGCCAGCAGCCACCCCCTTCGGGGAGATACGCAGTATTTT	CASSHPLRGDTQYF	NA	NA	TRBV4-2	TRBJ2-3
TGTGCCAGCAGCTGGGGGCCCGGGGAGCTGTTTTTT	CASSWGPGELFF	NA	NA	TRBV7-6	TRBJ2-2
TGCGCCAGCAGCTTCGCTAGCGGACTCTCCTACAATGAGCAGTTCTTC	CASSFASGLSYNEQFF	TRBD2	few	TRBV5-1	TRBJ2-1
TGTGCCAGCAGTGCCCTATTAGATCGGGGTAAGGACACTGAAGCTTTCTTT	CASSALLDRGKDTEAFF	NA	once	TRBV25-1	TRBJ1-1
TGTGCCAGTAGTATCTTGGGCAGGGGAAGTCAGCCCCAGCATTTT	CASSILGRGSQPQHF	NA	few	TRBV19	TRBJ1-5
TGCAGTGCCCGCGGGGGGGCTGAAGCTTTCTTT	CSARGGAEAFF	NA	NA	TRBV20-1	TRBJ1-1
TGTGCCAGCAGTCGCGCAACCACAGATACGCAGTATTTT	CASSRATTDTQYF	NA	NA	TRBV27	TRBJ2-3
TGTGCCAGCAGTGGGGAAAGACAGGGGGTCGAGCAGTACTTC	CASSGERQGVEQYF	TRBD1	NA	TRBV2	TRBJ2-7
TGTGCCAGCAGTTACCCCCCGGATCTAGGGAGCGGGGAGCTGTTTTTT	CASSYPPDLGSGELFF	NA	NA	TRBV6-7	TRBJ2-2
TGTGCCAGCAGTCAAGGGGGCGAGACCCAGTACTTC	CASSQGGETQYF	TRBD1	NA	TRBV27	TRBJ2-5
TGTGCCAGCAGTTTCGATCCGCGACTCTCGTATGGCTACACCTTC	CASSFDPRLSYGYTF	NA	NA	TRBV6-5	TRBJ1-2
TGTGCCAGTACCCAAAGTTGGGGACAGGGGGCGGCCGGGGAGCTGTTTTTT	CASTQSWGQGAAGELFF	TRBD1	once	TRBV19	TRBJ2-2
TGTGCCAGCACCCAACGGACTAGCGACACCGGGGAGCTGTTTTTT	CASTQRTSDTGELFF	TRBD2	once	TRBV2	TRBJ2-2
TGTGCCAGCAGTGAAAGTACATTCCTCTACGAGCAGTACTTC	CASSESTFLYEQYF	NA	NA	TRBV6-1	TRBJ2-7
TGTGCCAGCAGTTACGTCCAGGGTATGAACACTGAAGCTTTCTTT	CASSYVQGMNTEAFF	NA	NA	TRBV6-5	TRBJ1-1